The next 30 T cell receptor beta chains were all read from a single sample in a study of chemoradiotherapy in HPV16-positive cancers. Profiling relied on immunoSEQ multiplex PCR, and the TCRdb table lists in-frame clones only, not all of them. The sample carries around 12,000 clones, approximately 86% recorded once. Sequencing used blood, obtained from a patient who underwent chemoradiotherapy. These receptors were obtained from a human donor with HPV-associated anogenital cancer.

The chain employs TRBV11-2 and TRBJ2-7; TRBD2 aligns across 8 bases. The germline gives CDR1 SGHAT, CDR2 FQNNGV. Trimming cost V 4 bases and J 3 bases; bases outside gene matches: 11. The CDR3 consists of 16 residues. CDR3 DNA: TGTGCCAGCAGCTCGCCCTTGTCGGGGGGGATCTACGAGCAGTACGTC. It encodes CASSSPLSGGIYEQYV.

The chain uses TRBV30 and TRBJ1-5, with a weak D call TRBD1 (5 bases). The CDR3 covers 17 residues. Germline V gene data show CDR1 as GTSNPN and CDR2 as SVGIG (reference sequence). Trimming removed 2 bases at V and 0 bases at J, with 17 bases between. CDR3 residues: CAWSQGVGYLSNQPQHF. The CDR3 DNA sequence: TGTGCCTGGAGTCAGGGCGTAGGCTATCTTAGCAATCAGCCCCAGCATTTT.

The J gene is TRBJ2-7, the V gene TRBV4-2; the match to TRBD2 covers 11 bases. The V gene end was trimmed by 2 bases and the J gene end by 0 bases; junction bases not matched to a gene: 3. This CDR3 has 16 residues. Germline V gives CDR1 LGHNA, CDR2 YNFKEQ. DNA for the CDR3: TGTGCCAGCAGCCAAACGACTAGCGGGAACTCCTACGAGCAGTACTTC. Amino acids: CASSQTTSGNSYEQYF.

This clone was seen a few times. J is TRBJ2-2 and V is TRBV6-5; the D gene is possibly TRBD1 (6 bases). V lost 5 bases to trimming and J lost 5 bases, with 12 bases between them. Per the germline V gene, CDR1 is MNHEY and CDR2 is SVGAGI. CDR3 size: 14 residues. The CDR3 nucleotides read TGTGCCAGCAGTCCTGGACAGAGGACCGGGGAGCTGTTTTTT. Protein: CASSPGQRTGELFF.

The chain recombines TRBV27 with TRBJ1-4; D unresolved. Trimming removed 1 base at V and 4 bases at J, with 7 bases between. In germline, CDR1 is MNHEY, CDR2 SMNVEV (reference sequence). The CDR3 sequence is 14 residues long. This chain's CDR3 is CASSLLGDNEKLFF. CDR3 DNA sequence: TGTGCCAGCAGTTTATTGGGAGATAATGAAAAACTGTTTTTT.

This clone was seen a single time. The chain couples TRBV19 to TRBJ2-3; weak D call: TRBD1 (5 bases). This CDR3 is 16 amino acids long. The germline V and J ends were trimmed by 4 bases and 2 bases, with 16 bases remaining between them. Germline loops: CDR1 LNHDA, CDR2 SQIVND (reference sequence). This CDR3 reads CASSTNRQRTTDTQYF. In DNA, the CDR3 is TGTGCCAGTAGTACCAACAGACAGAGAACCACAGATACGCAGTATTTT. Based on the CDR3 plus reference TRBV19 and TRBJ2-3, the full variable domain is DGGITQSPKYLFRKEGQNVTLSCEQNLNHDAMYWYRQDPGQGLRLIYYSQIVNDFQKGDIAEGYSVSREKKESFPLTVTSAQKNPTAFYLCASSTNRQRTTDTQYFGPGTRLTVL.

The V call is TRBV30, the J call TRBJ1-2, with TRBD1 matching over 9 bases. Germline trimming cut 2 bases from V and 5 bases from J; bases unmatched to any gene: 3. Germline lookup yields CDR1 GTSNPN and CDR2 SVGIG (reference sequence). This CDR3 region has 13 residues. In DNA, the CDR3 is TGTGCCTGGAGTTCGGGACAGGGATATGGCTACACCTTC. Protein product: CAWSSGQGYGYTF.

The CDR3 DNA is TGTGCCAGCAGTATAAAAGGAACCACCGGTTCACCCCTCCACTTT. Residues: CASSIKGTTGSPLHF. The chain links TRBV2 to TRBJ1-6, with unresolved D. The V gene lost 5 bases and the J gene lost 9 bases, with 17 bases spanning the gap. The CDR3 contains 15 residues. In germline, CDR1 is SNHLY, CDR2 FYNNEI. Supplemented by reference TRBV2 and TRBJ1-6, the full variable domain reads EPEVTQTPSHQVTQMGQEVILRCVPISNHLYFYWYRQILGQKVEFLVSFYNNEISEKSEIFDDQFSVERPDGSNFTLKIRSTKLEDSAMYFCASSIKGTTGSPLHFGNGTRLTVT.

This clone has only one observation. The J gene is TRBJ2-2, the V gene TRBV10-3, with 7 positions matching TRBD2. Germline CDR1 reads ENHRY; CDR2 reads SYGVKD. J lost 0 bases, V lost 0 bases, and 4 bases had no gene match. This CDR3 is built from 17 residues. CDR3 sequence (DNA): TGTGCCATCAGTGAGTCGAGCGGGGCGTCGAACACCGGGGAGCTGTTTTTT. Its protein product is CAISESSGASNTGELFF.

This chain uses TRBV30 with TRBJ1-1; D is perhaps TRBD1 (6 bases). Per the germline V gene, CDR1 is GTSNPN and CDR2 is SVGIG (reference sequence). Trimming removed 5 bases at V and 3 bases at J, with 16 bases between. The CDR3 spans 14 residues. The CDR3 spells CAWARETGYTEAFF. The CDR3 region has the DNA TGTGCCTGGGCCAGAGAAACAGGGTACACTGAAGCTTTCTTT.

The chain is built from TRBV12-5 and TRBJ1-2, with unresolved D. Trimming took off 6 bases at V and 2 bases at J, with 10 bases between the two ends. The CDR3 is made up of 13 amino acids. Germline V gene sequence: CDR1 LGHNT, CDR2 FRNRAP. The CDR3: CASGPNPNYGYTF. The CDR3 coding sequence is TGTGCTAGTGGCCCAAACCCAAACTATGGCTACACCTTC.

The chain is built from TRBV29-1 and TRBJ2-5; 7 nucleotides align to TRBD2. CDR1 is SQVTM and CDR2 is ANQGSEA in the germline V gene. The CDR3 consists of 11 residues. Unmatched junction bases numbered 3, after V lost 4 bases and J lost 7 bases. The CDR3 loop reads CSVAWEGTQYF. The DNA for the CDR3 is TGCAGCGTTGCTTGGGAGGGGACCCAGTACTTC.

The chain recombines TRBV6-1 with TRBJ1-5; possible D gene TRBD1, 6 bases. Trimming stripped 3 bases from V and 0 bases from J, with 15 bases between. CDR1 MNHNS and CDR2 SASEGT come from the germline V gene. CDR3 length equals 17 residues. The CDR3 nucleotides read TGTGCCAGCAGTGAGAAAGGGGGGGGGCTTAGCAATCAGCCCCAGCATTTT. It translates to CASSEKGGGLSNQPQHF.

J is TRBJ1-2 and V is TRBV14; 10 positions agree with TRBD1. V dropped 4 bases and J dropped 7; count of bases not matched to a gene: 3. The CDR3 is 13 residues long. Germline CDR1 reads SGHDN; CDR2 reads FVKESK. For the CDR3, the DNA is TGTGCCAGCAGCCCCGGGACAGGGGTTGGCTACACCTTC. Translating gives CASSPGTGVGYTF.

The rearrangement uses TRBV27 and TRBJ1-4; tentatively, D is TRBD1 (5 bases). There are 11 residues in the CDR3. The V end lost 6 bases, the J end lost 10 bases, and 9 bases lay between the germline ends. CDR1 is MNHEY and CDR2 is SMNVEV in the germline V gene (reference sequence). Written as DNA, the CDR3 is TGTGCCAGCAGGGGGACTGGAAAACTGTTTTTT. Translated: CASRGTGKLFF.

V is TRBV9 and J is TRBJ2-1; TRBD2 matches at 8 bases. V lost 0 bases, J lost 0 bases, and 5 bases stayed unmatched. This CDR3 region has 17 residues. Per the germline V gene, CDR1 is SGDLS and CDR2 is YYNGEE. In DNA form, the CDR3 reads TGTGCCAGCAGCGTAGAAGGCGCGGGGGGCTCCTACAATGAGCAGTTCTTC. This sequence encodes CASSVEGAGGSYNEQFF.

The chain uses TRBV5-8 and TRBJ1-5; tentatively, D is TRBD1 (5 bases). Trimming shortened V by 4 bases and J by 3 bases, and 23 bases separated the two germline ends. CDR1 and CDR2 from the germline V gene are SGHTS and YDEGEE. The CDR3 has 18 amino acids. CDR3: CASSAVGGGVKFNQPQHF. The CDR3 bases are TGTGCCAGCAGCGCAGTGGGGGGGGGTGTGAAATTCAATCAGCCCCAGCATTTT.

The chain employs TRBV19 and TRBJ2-5; 12 positions agree with TRBD1. The CDR3 sequence is 23 residues long. Germline V gene data show CDR1 as LNHDA and CDR2 as SQIVND (reference sequence). V lost 4 bases, J lost 1 base, and 25 bases stayed unmatched. The CDR3 bases are TGTGCCAGTAGTACCCCAACCGGGACAGGGGGCCCCTCGTCGTCCGGAGCCCAAGAGACCCAGTACTTC. As protein: CASSTPTGTGGPSSSGAQETQYF.

This sequence joins TRBV9 and TRBJ2-3; no reliable D call. Trimming removed 1 base from V and 0 bases from J, with 6 bases in between. The CDR3 consists of 14 residues. Germline CDR1 SGDLS, CDR2 YYNGEE. The CDR3 loop is CASSVSGSTDTQYF. The CDR3 region has the DNA TGTGCCAGCAGCGTATCGGGTAGCACAGATACGCAGTATTTT.

The rearrangement uses TRBV20-1 and TRBJ1-1; no firm D call. This CDR3 is built from 11 residues. V lost 3 bases and J 6 bases, leaving 8 bases between the germline ends. Looked up from germline, CDR1 is DFQATT and CDR2 is SNEGSKA (reference sequence). CDR3 nucleotide sequence: TGCAGTGCTAGTCAGCCTCCTGAAGCTTTCTTT. This sequence encodes CSASQPPEAFF.

V and J are TRBV2 and TRBJ1-2; possibly TRBD1 for D (5 bases). This CDR3 has 14 amino acids. Germline assignment: CDR1 SNHLY and CDR2 FYNNEI. The germline V and J ends were trimmed by 6 bases and 1 base, with 12 bases remaining between them. The CDR3 loop is CASRRDRNNYGYTF. The DNA of the CDR3 is TGTGCCAGCAGGAGGGACCGAAATAACTATGGCTACACCTTC.

The chain has TRBV7-6 and TRBJ2-3; 15 bases map to TRBD2. The V segment lost 5 bases and the J segment 5 bases; nucleotides outside the gene matches: 5. There are 16 residues in the CDR3. Germline CDR1 is SGHVS and CDR2 is FNYEAQ. The CDR3 here is CASSPRTSGGVDTQYF. The CDR3 nucleotides read TGTGCCAGCAGCCCTCGGACTAGCGGGGGGGTAGATACGCAGTATTTT.

This clone was observed a handful of times. The CDR3 loop reads CASTEGQGDYGYTF. DNA for the CDR3: TGTGCCAGCACCGAGGGGCAGGGTGACTATGGCTACACCTTC. This rearrangement joins TRBV2 to TRBJ1-2, with D perhaps matching TRBD1 (5 bases). Trimming removed 7 bases at V and 3 bases at J, with 15 bases between. This CDR3 spans 14 amino acids. Germline CDR1 and CDR2: SNHLY and FYNNEI.

The J gene is TRBJ2-1, the V gene TRBV5-1; 13 positions match TRBD2. Trimming removed 2 bases from V and 5 bases from J; junction bases left unmatched: 19. CDR1 and CDR2 from the germline V gene are SGHRS and YFSETQ. The CDR3 extends over 21 amino acids. The CDR3 nucleotides read TGCGCCAGCAGCTTCGTTGGACTAGCGGGGGTCCGGGGCGCCCTCAACAATGAGCAGTTCTTC. Translated: CASSFVGLAGVRGALNNEQFF.

This clone was seen a few times. The chain couples TRBV19 to TRBJ1-5; D perhaps matches TRBD1 (6 bases). Per the germline V gene, CDR1 is LNHDA and CDR2 is SQIVND (reference sequence). The CDR3 contains 14 residues. Trimming cost V 5 bases and J 7 bases, with 15 bases left between them. CDR3 protein: CASSPGTMGQPQHF. CDR3 nucleotide sequence: TGTGCCAGTAGTCCCGGGACAATGGGGCAGCCCCAGCATTTT. The whole variable domain, filled in from reference TRBV19 and TRBJ1-5, reads DGGITQSPKYLFRKEGQNVTLSCEQNLNHDAMYWYRQDPGQGLRLIYYSQIVNDFQKGDIAEGYSVSREKKESFPLTVTSAQKNPTAFYLCASSPGTMGQPQHFGDGTRLSIL.

This clone was seen a single time. The chain employs TRBV29-1 and TRBJ1-1, with a possible D match to TRBD1 (5 bases). Germline V lookup: CDR1 SQVTM, CDR2 ANQGSEA. This CDR3 has 15 amino acids. The germline V and J ends were trimmed by 8 bases and 0 bases, with 19 bases remaining between them. CDR3 sequence: CSMFDNRGMNTEAFF. CDR3 bases: TGCAGCATGTTCGACAACCGGGGGATGAACACTGAAGCTTTCTTT.

The chain carries TRBV11-2 and TRBJ2-7; D ambiguous. V shed 6 bases and J shed 5 bases, with 8 bases lying between them. Germline V gene data show CDR1 as SGHAT and CDR2 as FQNNGV. The CDR3 consists of 11 residues. DNA of the CDR3: TGTGCCAGCAGTTCAACCCACGAGCAGTACGTC. It is translated as CASSSTHEQYV.

This sequence joins TRBV6-5 and TRBJ2-3; D is undetermined. Trimming pared 4 bases from V and 8 bases from J, leaving 13 bases between. CDR3 length: 13 amino acids. Germline-derived CDR1 and CDR2 are MNHEY and SVGAGI. CDR3 in amino acids: CASSLTTLGTQYF. The CDR3 bases are TGTGCCAGCAGTTTGACGACCTTGGGTACGCAGTATTTT.

This chain connects TRBV19 to TRBJ1-5; TRBD1 agrees at 7 bases. There are 15 residues in the CDR3. Per germline, CDR1 LNHDA and CDR2 SQIVND (reference sequence). The ends lost 3 bases at V and 3 bases at J; junction bases unmatched: 5. The CDR3 here is CASSIGTASNQPQHF. CDR3 nucleotide sequence: TGTGCCAGTAGTATCGGGACAGCCTCCAATCAGCCCCAGCATTTT.

The chain combines TRBV4-1 with TRBJ2-2; 8 nucleotides match TRBD1. CDR1 is MGHRA and CDR2 is YSYEKL in the germline V gene. CDR3 size: 16 residues. V gave up 1 base and J gave up 3 bases; unmatched junction bases: 4. CDR3 sequence: CASSQVPTGDTGELFF. In nucleotides, the CDR3 is TGCGCCAGCAGCCAAGTCCCGACAGGGGACACCGGGGAGCTGTTTTTT.